This note documents a single T cell receptor beta chain sequence. The data stem from a study of blood T cell repertoires in COVID-19. On the study more broadly: The United States, Italy and Spain provided the acute and convalescent COVID-19 samples.

V dropped 5 bases and J dropped 8 bases, with 15 bases sitting between them. The germline V gene has CDR1 MDHEN and CDR2 SYDVKM. This CDR3 spans 13 amino acids. In the authors' workflow: Nucleated cell counts were estimated from reference gene primer amplification. The data were produced by immunoSEQ multiplex PCR, yet TCRdb's version contains in-frame clones alone and is incomplete. V, J and clone size derive from that table, while D and trimming were established from the DNA sequence. The table has 80,000 to 90,000 clones, roughly three quarters seen once. This sequence joins TRBV28 and TRBJ1-2; no firm D call. Sequenced material: peripheral blood. The receptor was isolated from a man in his 70s with acute or convalescent COVID-19. CDR3 amino acids: CASSPQAPGGYTF. CDR3 DNA sequence: TGTGCCAGCAGTCCCCAGGCTCCCGGCGGCTACACCTTC.